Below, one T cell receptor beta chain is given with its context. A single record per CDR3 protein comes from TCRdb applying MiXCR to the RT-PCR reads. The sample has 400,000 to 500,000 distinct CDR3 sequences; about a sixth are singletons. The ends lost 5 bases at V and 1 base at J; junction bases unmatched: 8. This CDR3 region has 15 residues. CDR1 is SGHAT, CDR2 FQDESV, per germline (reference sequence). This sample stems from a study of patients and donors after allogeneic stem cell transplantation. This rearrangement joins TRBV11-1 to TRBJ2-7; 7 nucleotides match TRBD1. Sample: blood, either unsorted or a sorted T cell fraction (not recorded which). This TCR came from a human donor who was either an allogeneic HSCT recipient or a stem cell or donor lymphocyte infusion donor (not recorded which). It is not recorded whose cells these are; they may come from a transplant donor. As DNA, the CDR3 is TGTGCCAGCAGCCCTCCTGACAGGGTTTCCTACGAGCAGTACTTC. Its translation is CASSPPDRVSYEQYF.